The 9 T cell receptor beta chains in this list originate from one sample, sequenced in a study of blood T cell repertoires in COVID-19. Assay: immunoSEQ multiplex PCR; the TCRdb copy retains only in-frame clones and omits some. The table shows hundreds of thousands of clones, with roughly 86% occurring only once. Sequencing was carried out using PBMCs or T cells enriched from blood (not recorded which). The receptors originated from a young woman who had recovered from COVID-19.

The chain carries TRBV20-1 and TRBJ1-1, with a weak D call TRBD1 (5 bases). CDR3 size: 15 residues. The V end was cut by 3 bases, the J end by 0 bases, with 14 bases between. The germline V gene has CDR1 DFQATT and CDR2 SNEGSKA (reference sequence). In DNA, the CDR3 is TGCAGTGCTAGTAGTTTGAAGACAGTGAACACTGAAGCTTTCTTT. Its translation: CSASSLKTVNTEAFF.

The chain has TRBV19 and TRBJ2-3; the match to TRBD1 covers 8 bases. The CDR3 spans 14 residues. V was pared by 5 bases and J by 4 bases, with 5 bases of the junction left unmatched. The germline V gene encodes CDR1 LNHDA and CDR2 SQIVND (reference sequence). The DNA for the CDR3 is TGTGCCAGTAGTCTACAGGGGGGTCCAGATACGCAGTATTTT. Its protein is CASSLQGGPDTQYF.

The V call is TRBV2, the J call TRBJ1-4; possible D gene TRBD1, 5 bases. The germline CDR1 and CDR2 sequences are SNHLY and FYNNEI. V was trimmed by 4 bases and J by 1 base, leaving 7 bases between them. There are 14 residues in the CDR3. CDR3 residues: CASSVRGTNEKLFF. The CDR3 DNA reads TGTGCCAGCAGTGTAAGGGGAACTAATGAAAAACTGTTTTTT.

This rearrangement joins TRBV6-5 to TRBJ1-6; a weak D match, TRBD1 (5 bases). CDR1 is MNHEY and CDR2 is SVGAGI in the germline V gene. V gave up 6 bases and J gave up 5 bases, with 8 bases separating them. This CDR3 has 13 amino acids. The DNA of the CDR3 is TGTGCCAGCAGCCCGGACAATAATTCACCCCTCCACTTT. Translating it yields CASSPDNNSPLHF.

The chain employs TRBV6-5 and TRBJ2-3, with D possibly matching TRBD1 (6 bases). CDR3 length: 15 amino acids. CDR1 is MNHEY, CDR2 SVGAGI, per germline. With 10 bases removed from V and 2 bases from J, the gap between germline ends came to 19 bases. The CDR3 coding sequence is TGTGCCACCTCCCGGGCAGGGGCTAACACAGATACGCAGTATTTT. Translating gives CATSRAGANTDTQYF.

The rearrangement uses TRBV27 and TRBJ1-5; weak D call: TRBD1 (6 bases). The CDR3 covers 15 residues. Germline loops: CDR1 MNHEY, CDR2 SMNVEV (reference sequence). V shed 6 bases and J shed 0 bases, with 12 bases lying between them. The DNA of the CDR3 is TGTGCCAGCAGCACGACAGGTTATAGCAATCAGCCCCAGCATTTT. This codes for CASSTTGYSNQPQHF.

V is TRBV9 and J is TRBJ1-1, with 7 bases that match TRBD1. Per the germline V gene, CDR1 is SGDLS and CDR2 is YYNGEE. CDR3 length: 16 residues. V dropped 4 bases and J dropped 4; count of bases not matched to a gene: 13. In DNA, the CDR3 is TGTGCCAGCAGCCCCGGGGCAGGGGGTCGTGTCACTGAAGCTTTCTTT. Translated, it gives CASSPGAGGRVTEAFF.

CDR3 in DNA: TGTGCCAGCAGCCCATACTCTAGCGGGAGTGGGAATGAGCAGTTCTTC. Protein product: CASSPYSSGSGNEQFF. This chain uses TRBV3-1 (or the pseudogene TRBV3-2) with TRBJ2-1; 10 bases match TRBD2. V trimming: 4 bases; J trimming: 7 bases; junction bases outside the gene matches: 10. The CDR3 loop spans 16 amino acids. From germline, CDR1 is LGHDT and CDR2 YNNKEL (reference sequence).

The CDR3 coding sequence is TGTGCCATCAGTGATACCGGGACAGGGTTTTACGAGCAGTACTTC. This translates into CAISDTGTGFYEQYF. The chain couples TRBV10-3 to TRBJ2-7; 9 nucleotides line up with TRBD1. Trimming cost V 3 bases and J 4 bases; bases outside gene matches: 7. The germline V gene encodes CDR1 ENHRY and CDR2 SYGVKD. The CDR3 sequence is 15 residues long.